This T cell receptor (beta chain) was identified in a study of blood T cell repertoires in COVID-19. Study overall: The samples span acute and convalescent COVID-19 from the United States, Italy and Spain.

In the authors' workflow: Estimation of nucleated cell counts was performed using reference gene primer amplification. Produced via immunoSEQ multiplex PCR; TCRdb's table is partial and in-frame only. Clone size and V and J calls were adopted from that table, with D and trimming inferred from the DNA. There are approximately 500,000 clones in the sample; about 88% occur only once, and 7.8% lies in the top ten. The material sequenced was peripheral blood. The clonotype comes from a woman in her forties or fifties with COVID-19, enrolled during active disease.

CDR3 protein: CASSRTSRHEQYF. The CDR3 nucleotides are TGTGCCAGCTCACGTACTAGCAGGCACGAGCAGTACTTC. V gene TRBV18 combines with J gene TRBJ2-7; D possibly corresponds to TRBD2 (6 bases). The CDR3 sequence is 13 residues long. CDR1 KGHSH and CDR2 LQKENI come from the germline V gene. V was pared by 4 bases and J by 5 bases, with 12 bases between.